This T cell receptor beta chain was profiled in a study of a mutant IDH1 vaccine in newly diagnosed glioma. Study-wide context: Vaccinations were initiated 4-6 weeks following radiotherapy alone, or were given together with temozolomide cycles. The week-35 safety follow-up was V12, and the week-47 study end was V13.

From germline, CDR1 is KGHSH and CDR2 LQKENI. This CDR3 is built from 14 residues. V lost 3 bases, J lost 6 bases, and 13 bases lay in between. Time point noted: week 35, safety follow-up. It was 300 ug of mutant IDH1 20-mer peptide that made up each vaccine dose, given with topical imiquimod. Measured with immunoSEQ multiplex PCR; TCRdb has only the in-frame clones, and not every one. The data hold about 42,000 clones, with about 83% observed a single time. About this clone itself: Its antigen is as yet unknown.

V is TRBV18 and J is TRBJ2-3; maybe TRBD1 (5 bases). The receptor comes from a woman between 45 and 65 years old with glioma. Sequenced here: PBMCs, sampled from a glioma patient whose treatment included an IDH1 peptide vaccine. The CDR3 spells CASSPFDSSDTQYF. DNA of the CDR3: TGTGCCAGCTCACCGTTCGACAGCTCGGATACGCAGTATTTT.